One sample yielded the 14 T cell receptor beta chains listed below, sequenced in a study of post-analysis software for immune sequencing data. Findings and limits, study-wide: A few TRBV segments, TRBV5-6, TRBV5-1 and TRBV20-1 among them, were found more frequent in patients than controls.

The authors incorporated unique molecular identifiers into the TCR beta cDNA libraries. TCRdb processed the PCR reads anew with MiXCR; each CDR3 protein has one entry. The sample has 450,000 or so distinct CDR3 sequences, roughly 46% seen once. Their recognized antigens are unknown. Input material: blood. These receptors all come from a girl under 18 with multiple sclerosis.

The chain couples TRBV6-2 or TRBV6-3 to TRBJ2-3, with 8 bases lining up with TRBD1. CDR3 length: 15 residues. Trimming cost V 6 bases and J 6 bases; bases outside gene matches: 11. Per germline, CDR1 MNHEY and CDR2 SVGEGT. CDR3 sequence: CASSPRDRIRDTQYF. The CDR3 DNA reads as TGTGCCAGCAGCCCCCGGGACAGGATTCGGGATACGCAGTATTTT.

This CDR3 reads CAIRGQGADEQYF. CDR3 sequence (DNA): TGTGCCATCAGAGGACAGGGGGCAGACGAGCAGTACTTC. The chain has TRBV10-3 and TRBJ2-4; 11 bases match TRBD1. Near its end, the DNA agrees better with TRBJ2-7, so the J call may be wrong. This CDR3 spans 13 amino acids. Germline lookup yields CDR1 ENHRY and CDR2 SYGVKD.

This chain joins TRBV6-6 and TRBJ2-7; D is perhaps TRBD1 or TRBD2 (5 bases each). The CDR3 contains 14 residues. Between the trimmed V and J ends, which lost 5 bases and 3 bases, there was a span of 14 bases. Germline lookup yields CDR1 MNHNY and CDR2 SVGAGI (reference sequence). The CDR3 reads CASSTGTDIYEQYF. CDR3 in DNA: TGTGCCAGCAGTACCGGGACCGACATCTACGAGCAGTACTTC.

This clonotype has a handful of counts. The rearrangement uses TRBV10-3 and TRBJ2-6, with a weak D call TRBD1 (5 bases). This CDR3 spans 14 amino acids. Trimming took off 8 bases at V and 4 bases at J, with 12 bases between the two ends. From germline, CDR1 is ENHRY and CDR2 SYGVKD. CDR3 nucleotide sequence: TGTGCCATCCCCAGGGCGTCGGGGGCCAACGTCCTGACTTTC. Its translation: CAIPRASGANVLTF.

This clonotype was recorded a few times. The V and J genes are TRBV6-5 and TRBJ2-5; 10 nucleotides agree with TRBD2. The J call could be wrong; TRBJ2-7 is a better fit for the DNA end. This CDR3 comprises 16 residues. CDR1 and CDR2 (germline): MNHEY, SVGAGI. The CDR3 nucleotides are TGTGCCAGCAGATCCCTAGCGGGAGTGGGGCACAACGAGCAGTACTTC. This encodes CASRSLAGVGHNEQYF.

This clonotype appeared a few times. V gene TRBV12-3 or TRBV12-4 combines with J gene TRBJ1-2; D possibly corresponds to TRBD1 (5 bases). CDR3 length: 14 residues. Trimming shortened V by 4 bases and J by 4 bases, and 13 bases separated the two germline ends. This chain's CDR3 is CASSWDGVGYGYTF. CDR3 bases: TGTGCCAGCAGTTGGGACGGAGTGGGCTATGGCTACACCTTC.

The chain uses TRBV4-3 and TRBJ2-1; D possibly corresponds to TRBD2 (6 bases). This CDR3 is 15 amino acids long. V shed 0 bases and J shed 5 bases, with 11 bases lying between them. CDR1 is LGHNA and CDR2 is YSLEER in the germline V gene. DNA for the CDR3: TGCGCCAGCAGCCAAGATATCGGGAGCCACAATGAGCAGTTCTTC. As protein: CASSQDIGSHNEQFF.

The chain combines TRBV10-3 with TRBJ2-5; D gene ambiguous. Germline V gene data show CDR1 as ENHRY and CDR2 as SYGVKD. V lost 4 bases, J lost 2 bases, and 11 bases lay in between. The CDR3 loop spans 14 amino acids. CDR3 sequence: CAISVDPQQETQYF. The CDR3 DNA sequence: TGTGCCATCAGTGTGGACCCCCAACAAGAGACCCAGTACTTC.

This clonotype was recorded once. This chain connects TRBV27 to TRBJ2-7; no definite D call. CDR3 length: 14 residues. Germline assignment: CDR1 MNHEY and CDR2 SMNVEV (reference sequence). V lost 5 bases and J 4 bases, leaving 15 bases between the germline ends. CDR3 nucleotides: TGTGCCAGCAGTCCCACCGTCGACAAGTACGAGCAGTACTTC. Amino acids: CASSPTVDKYEQYF.

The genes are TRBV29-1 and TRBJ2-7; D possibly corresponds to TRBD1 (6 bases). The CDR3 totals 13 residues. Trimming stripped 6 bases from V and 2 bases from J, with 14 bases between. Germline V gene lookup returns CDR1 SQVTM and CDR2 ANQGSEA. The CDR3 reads CSVRRDITYEQYF. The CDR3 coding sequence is TGCAGCGTGCGCCGGGACATAACCTACGAGCAGTACTTC.

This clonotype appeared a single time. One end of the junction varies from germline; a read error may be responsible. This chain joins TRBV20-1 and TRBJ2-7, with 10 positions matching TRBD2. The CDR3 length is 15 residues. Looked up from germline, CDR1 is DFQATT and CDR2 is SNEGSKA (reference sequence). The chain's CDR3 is CSARVGTSAYYEQYF. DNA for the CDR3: TGCAGTGCCAGAGTCGGGACTAGCGCTTACTACGAGCAGTACTTC.

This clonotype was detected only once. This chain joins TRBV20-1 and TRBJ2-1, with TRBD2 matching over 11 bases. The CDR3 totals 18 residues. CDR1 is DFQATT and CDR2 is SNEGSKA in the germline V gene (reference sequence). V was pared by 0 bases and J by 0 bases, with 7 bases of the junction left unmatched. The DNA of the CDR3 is TGCAGTGCTAGAGATGTCACTAGCGGGAGCGTCTCCTACAATGAGCAGTTCTTC. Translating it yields CSARDVTSGSVSYNEQFF.

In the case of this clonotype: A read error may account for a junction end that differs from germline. The CDR3 nucleotides are TGTGCCAGCAGTTCGTGGACGGGTCCGGCGTTTAGCTATGGCTGCACCTTC. Protein sequence: CASSSWTGPAFSYGCTF. V is TRBV12-3 or TRBV12-4 and J is TRBJ1-2; D gene uncertain. The CDR3 covers 17 residues.

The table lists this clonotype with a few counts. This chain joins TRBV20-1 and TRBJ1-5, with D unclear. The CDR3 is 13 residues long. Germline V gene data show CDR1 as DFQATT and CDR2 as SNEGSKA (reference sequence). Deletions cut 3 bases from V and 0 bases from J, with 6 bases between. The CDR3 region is CSASVDSNQPQHF. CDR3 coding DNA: TGCAGTGCTAGCGTGGATAGCAATCAGCCCCAGCATTTT.